This T cell receptor beta chain was documented in a study of blood T cell repertoires in COVID-19. Study context: PBMCs, B-cell-depleted T cells, or T cells were the source of the cDNA or gDNA that made up the material.

V shed 5 bases and J shed 5 bases, with 12 bases lying between them. CDR1 and CDR2 from the germline V gene are MNHEY and SVGAGI. The CDR3 is 14 amino acids. Repertoires were generated with immunoSEQ multiplex PCR, while TCRdb's copy carries only in-frame clones and drops some. This sample yields 90,000 to 120,000 clones, of which 85% to 95% are seen a single time; less than 1.5% belongs to the top ten. This clone was recorded a few times. The TCR was taken from a woman aged 25 to 39 with acute or convalescent COVID-19. The chain is built from TRBV6-5 and TRBJ1-4; perhaps TRBD1 as D (6 bases). Sequencing was carried out using peripheral blood. CDR3 nucleotides: TGTGCCAGCAGTATTGGACAGCTGAATGAAAAACTGTTTTTT. This codes for CASSIGQLNEKLFF.